These 21 T cell receptor beta chains were all obtained from the same sample, sequenced in a study of T cells in Graves' hyperthyroidism and ophthalmopathy. RNA transcripts were the template for amplifying TCR beta CDR3 regions. The HTBI primer set served for first-round RT-PCR of the TCR CDR3. TCRdb called the multiplex PCR reads again in MiXCR, with one record for every CDR3 protein. The table has 300,000 or so distinct CDR3 sequences, more than 15% seen once. Sequencing used blood. Every receptor here comes from a woman aged 60-75 years with Graves' ophthalmopathy.

Only a few counts were recorded for this clonotype. V usage is TRBV7-2 and J usage is TRBJ2-7; TRBD1 might be the D (6 bases). The CDR3 totals 14 residues. The V and J ends lost 6 bases and 0 bases respectively, with 12 bases between them. Germline values: CDR1 SGHTA, CDR2 FQGNSA. The CDR3 DNA is TGTGCCAGCAGGCAAGCGGACAGCTCCTACGAGCAGTACTTC. It specifies CASRQADSSYEQYF.

This clonotype was seen a handful of times. CDR3 in amino acids: CASSVVTGNYGYTF. Written as DNA, the CDR3 is TGTGCCAGCAGCGTAGTAACAGGGAACTATGGCTACACCTTC. The chain employs TRBV9 and TRBJ1-2; D may be TRBD1 (6 bases). The CDR3 is made up of 14 amino acids. Trimming removed 0 bases from V and 2 bases from J, with 8 bases in between. Germline values: CDR1 SGDLS, CDR2 YYNGEE.

This clonotype was detected a few times. The chain links TRBV18 to TRBJ2-6; TRBD1 is a possible D gene (6 bases). The germline gives CDR1 KGHSH, CDR2 LQKENI. The CDR3 is 16 residues long. V was clipped by 6 bases and J by 2 bases, with 14 bases between them. DNA for the CDR3: TGTGCCAGCTCCCTACAGGGAAGCGCTGGGGCCAACGTCCTGACTTTC. Protein sequence: CASSLQGSAGANVLTF.

There are many counts of this clonotype. This chain connects TRBV7-4 to TRBJ2-3; TRBD1 agrees at 8 bases. Germline CDR1 reads SGHVT; CDR2 reads SQSDAQ. This CDR3 has 16 amino acids. J gave up 2 bases and V 5 bases, and 9 bases lay outside the gene matches. CDR3 loop: CASSPSGQDDTDTQYF. The CDR3 nucleotides read TGTGCCAGCAGCCCCTCGGGACAGGACGACACAGATACGCAGTATTTT. The full variable domain, with the rest looked up from reference TRBV7-4 and TRBJ2-3, is GAGVSQSPRYKVAKRGRDVALRCDSISGHVTLYWYRQTLGQGSEVLTYSQSDAQRDKSGRPSGRFSAERPERSVSTLKIQRTEQGDSAVYLCASSPSGQDDTDTQYFGPGTRLTVL.

This clonotype was picked up many times. The chain couples TRBV12-3 or TRBV12-4 to TRBJ2-7; TRBD1 might be the D (5 bases). The CDR3 has 14 amino acids. With 3 bases removed from V and 2 bases from J, the gap between germline ends came to 11 bases. The CDR3 spells CASSFRAGPYEQYF. CDR3 bases: TGTGCCAGCAGTTTTCGTGCAGGGCCCTACGAGCAGTACTTC.

This sequence joins TRBV19 and TRBJ2-6; possibly TRBD2 for D (6 bases). V was shortened by 7 bases and J by 0 bases, with 13 bases between the two germline ends. Germline CDR1 and CDR2: LNHDA and SQIVND (reference sequence). This CDR3 comprises 16 residues. This CDR3 is CASTPRDFSGANVLTF. The CDR3 DNA is TGTGCCAGTACCCCCCGGGACTTCTCTGGGGCCAACGTCCTGACTTTC.

This clonotype has a handful of counts. The chain uses TRBV18 and TRBJ2-7; TRBD1 is a possible D gene (6 bases). This CDR3 has 18 amino acids. Germline CDR1 KGHSH, CDR2 LQKENI. V lost 5 bases and J 2 bases, leaving 25 bases between the germline ends. The CDR3 nucleotides read TGTGCCAGCTCAAGTCAGATACGGGGACACGGAGTAACCTACGAGCAGTACTTC. Translation: CASSSQIRGHGVTYEQYF. The full variable domain, completed using reference TRBV18 and TRBJ2-7, is NAGVMQNPRHLVRRRGQEARLRCSPMKGHSHVYWYRQLPEEGLKFMVYLQKENIIDESGMPKERFSAEFPKEGPSILRIQQVVRGDSAAYFCASSSQIRGHGVTYEQYFGPGTRLTVT.

This clonotype was observed a few times. V usage is TRBV9 and J usage is TRBJ2-2, with 7 bases fitting TRBD2. The V and J ends lost 0 bases and 6 bases, in that order; junction bases with no gene match: 8. Germline-derived CDR1 and CDR2 are SGDLS and YYNGEE. The CDR3 is 16 residues long. The CDR3 sequence is CASSVEPAGRAGELFF. DNA of the CDR3: TGTGCCAGCAGCGTAGAGCCCGCAGGGAGGGCCGGGGAGCTGTTTTTT. The entire variable domain, with the rest obtained from reference TRBV9 and TRBJ2-2, is as follows: DSGVTQTPKHLITATGQRVTLRCSPRSGDLSVYWYQQSLDQGLQFLIQYYNGEERAKGNILERFSAQQFPDLHSELNLSSLELGDSALYFCASSVEPAGRAGELFFGEGSRLTVL.

This clonotype was counted ten times or more. The chain has TRBV2 and TRBJ1-2; no clear D gene. Germline assignment: CDR1 SNHLY and CDR2 FYNNEI. The length of the CDR3 is 12 residues. The ends were cut back, 1 base at V and 8 bases at J, with 8 bases in the middle. CDR3 coding DNA: TGTGCCAGCAGTGAAGGTGGTGGCGGCTACACCTTC. Translating it yields CASSEGGGGYTF.

This clonotype occurred many times. This chain joins TRBV6-2 or TRBV6-3 and TRBJ2-7, with D unclear. The CDR3 runs 14 residues. Looked up from germline, CDR1 is MNHEY and CDR2 is SVGEGT. V was cut by 2 bases and J by 3 bases, with 11 bases left in between. The CDR3 DNA sequence: TGTGCCAGCAGTTACGGCTTCATGGTCTACGAGCAGTACTTC. As protein: CASSYGFMVYEQYF.

The CDR3 sequence: CASSLADITDTQYF. The CDR3 region has the DNA TGCGCCAGCAGCTTGGCCGACATCACAGATACGCAGTATTTT. The chain is built from TRBV5-1 and TRBJ2-3; the D is unclear. Trimming removed 0 bases at V and 2 bases at J, with 7 bases between. Germline CDR1 reads SGHRS; CDR2 reads YFSETQ. The CDR3 length is 14 residues. The variable domain in full, with the rest retrieved from reference TRBV5-1 and TRBJ2-3, is KAGVTQTPRYLIKTRGQQVTLSCSPISGHRSVSWYQQTPGQGLQFLFEYFSETQRNKGNFPGRFSGRQFSNSRSEMNVSTLELGDSALYLCASSLADITDTQYFGPGTRLTVL.

This clonotype has just a few counts. This chain links TRBV30 with TRBJ1-5; D is unresolved. There are 15 residues in the CDR3. V dropped 0 bases and J dropped 0 bases, with 9 bases sitting between them. The germline CDR1 and CDR2 sequences are GTSNPN and SVGIG (reference sequence). In DNA form, the CDR3 reads TGTGCCTGGAGTGTGGGCAGCCTTAGCAATCAGCCCCAGCATTTT. It codes for CAWSVGSLSNQPQHF. Together with reference TRBV30 and TRBJ1-5, the CDR3 gives the full variable domain: SQTIHQWPATLVQPVGSPLSLECTVEGTSNPNLYWYRQAAGRGLQLLFYSVGIGQISSEVPQNLSASRPQDRQFILSSKKLLLSDSGFYLCAWSVGSLSNQPQHFGDGTRLSIL.

This clonotype was picked up many times. This CDR3 reads CASSSRTDEKLFF. Here the CDR3 DNA reads TGTGCCAGCAGCTCACGGACAGACGAAAAACTGTTTTTT. The chain employs TRBV7-9 and TRBJ1-4; tentative D call: TRBD1 (6 bases). CDR3 size: 13 residues. V lost 4 bases to trimming and J lost 8 bases, with 11 bases between them. Germline-derived CDR1 and CDR2 are SEHNR and FQNEAQ (reference sequence).

This clonotype was counted only a few times. V and J are TRBV12-3 or TRBV12-4 and TRBJ1-1; 7 bases match TRBD1. CDR3 length: 14 residues. The V and J ends lost 5 bases and 1 base, in that order; junction bases with no gene match: 4. The CDR3 DNA sequence: TGTGCCAGCAGTGGCCGGGACAGGAACACTGAAGCTTTCTTT. Encoded protein: CASSGRDRNTEAFF.

This clonotype was counted many times. This chain joins TRBV15 and TRBJ1-2; D remains unclear. From germline, CDR1 is LNHNV and CDR2 YYDKDF (reference sequence). V lost 1 base, J lost 8 bases, and 8 bases lay in between. The CDR3 has 12 residues. CDR3 in DNA: TGTGCCACCAGCAGAGGGCCGGGAGGCTACACCTTC. Translation gives CATSRGPGGYTF.

This clonotype was recorded once. V gene TRBV19 combines with J gene TRBJ2-7, with D possibly being TRBD1 or TRBD2 (5 bases each). Trimming took off 6 bases at V and 0 bases at J, with 15 bases between the two ends. This CDR3 has 15 amino acids. Germline CDR1 is LNHDA and CDR2 is SQIVND (reference sequence). In DNA, the CDR3 is TGTGCCAGTAGAGCCCGGGACCGAGCCTCCTACGAGCAGTACTTC. Translating gives CASRARDRASYEQYF.

Note on this clonotype: This may be a read error, as it is one base from a much larger clone. V is TRBV18 and J is TRBJ1-5, with 9 bases identical to TRBD1. CDR3 size: 15 residues. CDR1 KGHSH and CDR2 LQKENI come from the germline V gene. Trimming at V came to 5 bases and at J to 5 bases, leaving 7 bases not matched to a gene. CDR3 loop: CASSVGQGGDQPQHF. The CDR3 DNA sequence: TGTGCCAGCTCAGTGGGACAGGGAGGAGATCAGCCCCAGCATTTT.

This clonotype came up a few times. The V and J genes are TRBV5-1 and TRBJ2-3; TRBD2 matches at 9 bases. The V gene end was trimmed by 3 bases and the J gene end by 1 base; junction bases not matched to a gene: 3. The CDR3 is made up of 15 amino acids. Germline assignment: CDR1 SGHRS and CDR2 YFSETQ. The DNA for the CDR3 is TGCGCCAGCAGCTCCATAGCGGGAGGCACAGATACGCAGTATTTT. It encodes CASSSIAGGTDTQYF.

This clonotype was seen a few times. Its ends do not fully match the called genes, so a read error is possible. The chain links TRBV27 to TRBJ2-1; D gene unclear. This CDR3 is built from 12 residues. CDR1 is MNHEY and CDR2 is SMNVEV in the germline V gene (reference sequence). In nucleotides, the CDR3 is TGTACCAGCAGCCCAGTTAATGGTGAGCAGTTCTTC. Amino acid sequence: CTSSPVNGEQFF.

This clonotype showed up just once. V is TRBV6-2 or TRBV6-3 and J is TRBJ2-2, with 9 bases fitting TRBD1. Germline V gene data show CDR1 as MNHEY and CDR2 as SVGEGT. The CDR3 covers 13 residues. Trimming took 8 bases from V and 7 from J; bases not matched to a gene: 5. CDR3 sequence (DNA): TGTGCCAGCGAAGACAGGGGGGTCGGGGAGCTGTTTTTT. Translated: CASEDRGVGELFF.

The table lists this clonotype with a few counts. The V gene is TRBV7-9, the J gene TRBJ2-5; 7 bases line up with TRBD1. CDR1 and CDR2 (germline): SEHNR, FQNEAQ (reference sequence). V dropped 1 base and J dropped 5; count of bases not matched to a gene: 19. This CDR3 is built from 19 residues. For the CDR3, the DNA is TGTGCCAGCAGCTTAGTGGTACTTGCGAGGGGGCGACGAGAGGAGACCCAGTACTTC. Residues: CASSLVVLARGRREETQYF.